These T cell receptor beta chains were read from a single sample in a study of Graves' ophthalmopathy and Graves' hyperthyroidism. MiXCR, applied by TCRdb to the multiplex PCR reads, yields one record per CDR3 protein. The table includes roughly 700,000 distinct CDR3 sequences, roughly 41% detected once. Sequencing was carried out using peripheral blood. The receptors were gathered from an adult man with Graves' ophthalmopathy. Each CDR3 is given with its conserved first and last residue.

j_call,v_call,cdr3_aa
TRBJ1-6,TRBV10-2,CASSVGGRDNSPLHF
TRBJ1-2,TRBV29-1,CSPGTVYGYTF
TRBJ2-2,TRBV9,CASSVGGGTGELFF
TRBJ2-6,TRBV14,CASSPAHGSGANVLTF
TRBJ2-6,TRBV6-5,CASKLDNPGANVLTF
TRBJ1-5,TRBV20-1,CSARDRGSASQPQHF
TRBJ1-5,TRBV24-1,CASSLGQGMSNQPQHF
TRBJ1-2,TRBV7-2,CASSLAVSRGYTF
TRBJ2-2,TRBV10-3,CAISESGQANTGELFF
TRBJ2-2,TRBV5-1,CASSLAAGRAAGELFF
TRBJ2-7,TRBV20-1,CSARRGGGVNTGELYF
TRBJ2-5,TRBV29-1,CSAGLGGSFF
TRBJ2-5,TRBV11-2,CASSQDFRGGLETQYF